These 30 T cell receptor beta chains were all obtained from the same sample, sequenced in a study of T-cell memory formation after mild COVID-19. Each CDR3 protein gets one entry after TCRdb re-called the 5' RACE reads with MiXCR. The sample lists 150,000 to 200,000 distinct CDR3 sequences, roughly 11% occurring once. Sequencing was performed on PBMCs or a T cell subset sorted from them (not recorded which). The receptors here all came from a man aged 18 to 29 who had mild COVID-19 (a few samples of this study predate the infection). Cell type and time point are not known.

The gene calls are TRBV20-1 and TRBJ1-2; D uncertain. V was cut by 7 bases and J by 1 base, with 13 bases left in between. The CDR3 has 13 residues. Germline CDR1 and CDR2: DFQATT and SNEGSKA (reference sequence). The CDR3 region is CSGTPADNYGYTF. The CDR3 DNA reads TGCAGTGGGACCCCAGCCGATAACTATGGCTACACCTTC.

Only a few counts were recorded for this clonotype. J is TRBJ2-7 and V is TRBV19; 10 bases map to TRBD2. This CDR3 comprises 16 residues. V lost 5 bases, J lost 2 bases, and 9 bases stayed unmatched. Germline assignment: CDR1 LNHDA and CDR2 SQIVND (reference sequence). The CDR3 reads CASSPVTSGYPYEQYF. The DNA for the CDR3 is TGTGCCAGTAGTCCGGTGACTAGCGGGTACCCCTACGAGCAGTACTTC.

This clonotype was detected only a few times. J is TRBJ1-1 and V is TRBV18, with D perhaps matching TRBD1 (6 bases). Deletions cut 2 bases from V and 1 base from J, with 11 bases between. The CDR3 loop spans 15 amino acids. Germline CDR1 reads KGHSH; CDR2 reads LQKENI. CDR3 protein: CASSPSRTANTEAFF. The CDR3 region has the DNA TGTGCCAGCTCACCATCCCGGACAGCGAACACTGAAGCTTTCTTT.

The sample holds a few counts of this clonotype. This sequence joins TRBV5-1 and TRBJ2-5, with TRBD2 matching 8 bases. Unmatched junction bases numbered 13, after V lost 4 bases and J lost 5 bases. Germline CDR1 reads SGHRS; CDR2 reads YFSETQ. The CDR3 totals 16 residues. The CDR3 loop is CASSNSGGPFGETQYF. The CDR3 DNA follows: TGCGCCAGCAGCAACTCGGGGGGGCCGTTCGGGGAGACCCAGTACTTC.

This clonotype turned up a few times. The chain employs TRBV4-3 and TRBJ2-7, with 8 bases aligning to TRBD1. Germline lookup yields CDR1 LGHNA and CDR2 YSLEER. Trimming removed 2 bases from V and 2 bases from J; junction bases left unmatched: 8. The CDR3 has 16 amino acids. The CDR3 nucleotides are TGCGCCAGCAGCCAACCCCGAACCAGGGGGCCCTACGAGCAGTACGTC. This codes for CASSQPRTRGPYEQYV.

The chain has TRBV6-5 and TRBJ1-4; D uncertain. Trimming cost V 11 bases and J 0 bases, with 13 bases left between them. Germline values: CDR1 MNHEY, CDR2 SVGAGI. The CDR3 runs to 14 residues. In DNA form, the CDR3 reads TGTGCCGTTCGGAGGGCCTCAACTAATGAAAAACTGTTTTTT. Residues: CAVRRASTNEKLFF.

In its sample, this clonotype was seen a few times. The chain is built from TRBV10-3 and TRBJ1-2; 9 nucleotides align to TRBD1. V was clipped by 4 bases and J by 5 bases; unmatched bases: 8. Germline values: CDR1 ENHRY, CDR2 SYGVKD. The CDR3 runs to 15 residues. CDR3 residues: CAISADPGTGYGYTF. The CDR3 DNA follows: TGTGCCATCAGTGCAGATCCCGGGACAGGGTATGGCTACACCTTC.

This clonotype was detected only a few times. This chain connects TRBV9 to TRBJ2-4, with a weak D call TRBD1 (5 bases). CDR1 and CDR2 from the germline V gene are SGDLS and YYNGEE. Trimming removed 0 bases from V and 6 bases from J, with 7 bases in between. There are 13 residues in the CDR3. CDR3 DNA sequence: TGTGCCAGCAGCGTAGAAGACAGAAACATTCAGTACTTC. Translated, it gives CASSVEDRNIQYF.

This clonotype was picked up many times. This chain joins TRBV4-1 and TRBJ2-5; D is unresolved. Per germline, CDR1 MGHRA and CDR2 YSYEKL. Between the trimmed V and J ends, which lost 4 bases and 2 bases, there was a span of 5 bases. The CDR3 is 12 residues long. This CDR3 reads CASSLRQETQYF. Written as DNA, the CDR3 is TGCGCCAGCAGCCTCCGGCAAGAGACCCAGTACTTC.

This clonotype was picked up a small number of times. The chain has TRBV11-2 and TRBJ2-1; TRBD2 matches 7 bases. Trimming at V came to 0 bases and at J to 6 bases, leaving 2 bases not matched to a gene. The CDR3 sequence is 14 residues long. CDR1 is SGHAT, CDR2 FQNNGV, per germline. CDR3 residues: CASSLDGEGNEQFF. The CDR3, as DNA: TGTGCCAGCAGCTTAGACGGGGAGGGCAATGAGCAGTTCTTC.

The CDR3 sequence: CASSQGLDSYNEQFF. Written as DNA, the CDR3 is TGCGCCAGCAGCCAAGGCTTGGACTCCTACAATGAGCAGTTCTTC. This chain joins TRBV4-3 and TRBJ2-1; D gene ambiguous. The CDR3 runs 15 residues. Trimming took off 1 base at V and 0 bases at J, with 7 bases between the two ends. The germline CDR1 and CDR2 sequences are LGHNA and YSLEER.

This clonotype has a count of ten or more. This chain uses TRBV12-3 or TRBV12-4 with TRBJ1-1; D call uncertain. The germline V and J ends were trimmed by 3 bases and 0 bases, with 8 bases remaining between them. This CDR3 has 14 amino acids. CDR3 region: CASSLGLLNTEAFF. As DNA, the CDR3 is TGTGCCAGCAGTTTGGGGTTACTGAACACTGAAGCTTTCTTT.

This clonotype was counted a few times. The chain employs TRBV7-2 and TRBJ2-2; D uncertain. The V end was cut by 1 base, the J end by 7 bases, with 19 bases between. CDR3 length: 17 amino acids. The germline V gene has CDR1 SGHTA and CDR2 FQGNSA. CDR3 amino acids: CASSLVSAGRSIGELFF. The CDR3 DNA reads as TGTGCCAGCAGCTTAGTGTCGGCAGGAAGGTCCATCGGGGAGCTGTTTTTT. Supplemented by reference TRBV7-2 and TRBJ2-2, the full variable domain reads GAGVSQSPSNKVTEKGKDVELRCDPISGHTALYWYRQSLGQGLEFLIYFQGNSAPDKSGLPSDRFSAERTGGSVSTLTIQRTQQEDSAVYLCASSLVSAGRSIGELFFGEGSRLTVL.

The V gene is TRBV5-1, the J gene TRBJ2-5; 8 bases map to TRBD1. CDR3 length: 15 residues. V lost 7 bases, J lost 4 bases, and 12 bases stayed unmatched. From germline, CDR1 is SGHRS and CDR2 YFSETQ. The CDR3 DNA is TGCGCCAGCTGGAAGGGTCAGGGGGCAGGAGAGACCCAGTACTTC. This translates into CASWKGQGAGETQYF.

The chain recombines TRBV10-3 with TRBJ1-1; unclear D gene. The CDR3 consists of 15 residues. V shed 4 bases and J shed 6 bases, with 18 bases lying between them. CDR1 is ENHRY and CDR2 is SYGVKD in the germline V gene. This chain's CDR3 is CAISGSVGKYAEAFF. The CDR3 DNA sequence: TGTGCCATCAGTGGGTCAGTGGGGAAGTACGCTGAAGCTTTCTTT.

The chain recombines TRBV5-1 with TRBJ1-2; D unclear. Germline V gene sequence: CDR1 SGHRS, CDR2 YFSETQ. This CDR3 comprises 14 residues. Trimming pared 0 bases from V and 7 bases from J, leaving 13 bases between. The CDR3 protein is CASSLVSGELGYTF. In DNA, the CDR3 is TGCGCCAGCAGCTTGGTTTCTGGAGAGCTTGGCTACACCTTC.

The chain joins TRBV7-3 to TRBJ2-3, with a tentative D call TRBD2 (7 bases). CDR3 length: 15 residues. Germline CDR1 SGHTA, CDR2 FQGTGA. Trimming stripped 0 bases from V and 5 bases from J, with 12 bases between. This CDR3 reads CASSLTDGGRDTQYF. CDR3 nucleotide sequence: TGTGCCAGCAGCTTAACCGACGGGGGGCGAGATACGCAGTATTTT.

This clonotype was observed a handful of times. The chain uses TRBV5-1 and TRBJ2-7, with 9 bases that match TRBD1. Germline CDR1 is SGHRS and CDR2 is YFSETQ. With 4 bases clipped from V and 4 bases from J, the junction kept 6 bases outside the gene matches. This CDR3 region has 14 residues. The CDR3 DNA sequence: TGCGCCAGCAGCGTTACAGGGGGCAGGTACGAGCAGTACTTC. Translation: CASSVTGGRYEQYF. Together with reference TRBV5-1 and TRBJ2-7, the CDR3 gives the full variable domain: KAGVTQTPRYLIKTRGQQVTLSCSPISGHRSVSWYQQTPGQGLQFLFEYFSETQRNKGNFPGRFSGRQFSNSRSEMNVSTLELGDSALYLCASSVTGGRYEQYFGPGTRLTVT.

The gene calls are TRBV4-3 and TRBJ1-1; 9 nucleotides agree with TRBD1. Germline CDR1 and CDR2: LGHNA and YSLEER. This CDR3 has 14 amino acids. Unmatched junction bases numbered 7, after V lost 2 bases and J lost 9 bases. The CDR3 loop is CASSQTPGTGKAFF. The CDR3 DNA sequence: TGCGCCAGCAGCCAAACACCCGGGACAGGGAAAGCTTTCTTT.

This clonotype was seen more than once but under ten times. The chain employs TRBV28 and TRBJ2-7, with 7 positions matching TRBD2. Unmatched junction bases numbered 7, after V lost 3 bases and J lost 2 bases. Germline lookup yields CDR1 MDHEN and CDR2 SYDVKM. This CDR3 comprises 15 residues. The CDR3 sequence is CASSLGRGETYEQYV. CDR3 DNA sequence: TGTGCCAGCAGTTTGGGGAGGGGCGAAACCTACGAGCAGTACGTC.

This clonotype was seen ten or more times. The CDR3, as DNA: TGTGCCAGCAGCCCGCGGGGACTAGCGGGGGCCGCCTACGAGCAGTACGTC. This codes for CASSPRGLAGAAYEQYV. The chain recombines TRBV7-2 with TRBJ2-7; 14 nucleotides match TRBD2. V trimming: 5 bases; J trimming: 2 bases; junction bases outside the gene matches: 8. There are 17 residues in the CDR3. CDR1 and CDR2 from the germline V gene are SGHTA and FQGNSA.

This clonotype was observed many times. V gene TRBV29-1 combines with J gene TRBJ2-3, with TRBD1 matching 7 bases. J was trimmed by 5 bases and V by 3 bases; bases with no gene match: 8. The CDR3 runs 14 residues. CDR1 and CDR2 (germline): SQVTM, ANQGSEA. The CDR3 coding sequence is TGCAGCGTTGAGCCCCAGGGGGTGGGAGATACGCAGTATTTT. Translation gives CSVEPQGVGDTQYF.

This clonotype was counted between two and nine times. The chain joins TRBV7-2 to TRBJ2-3; TRBD2 agrees at 9 bases. Trimming at V came to 5 bases and at J to 6 bases, leaving 9 bases not matched to a gene. The CDR3 length is 15 residues. The germline CDR1 and CDR2 sequences are SGHTA and FQGNSA. The CDR3 protein is CASSLKRGDLDTQYF. In DNA form, the CDR3 reads TGTGCCAGCAGCCTAAAGCGGGGGGATTTGGATACGCAGTATTTT.

This clonotype was seen only a few times. The chain couples TRBV11-3 to TRBJ2-7; 7 bases line up with TRBD1. The V gene's germline CDR1 is SGHNT and CDR2 YENEEA. This CDR3 has 13 residues. CDR3 in DNA: TGTGCCAGCAGCCTAGACAGGGACTACGAGCAGTACGTC. This gives the protein CASSLDRDYEQYV.

The CDR3 reads CAVGLGGPTDTQYF. DNA of the CDR3: TGTGCCGTAGGACTAGGCGGGCCTACAGATACGCAGTATTTT. The gene calls are TRBV10-3 and TRBJ2-3; 7 positions match TRBD2. V shed 11 bases and J 3 bases; nucleotides not matched to a gene: 11. The CDR3 is 14 residues long. Germline CDR1 is ENHRY and CDR2 is SYGVKD.

The V and J genes are TRBV5-6 and TRBJ2-2; D may match TRBD1 or TRBD2 (5 bases each). Germline CDR1 SGHDT, CDR2 YYEEEE. This CDR3 contains 14 residues. Trimming cost V 3 bases and J 16 bases, with 22 bases left between them. CDR3 in amino acids: CASSSRDGRGTAFF. CDR3 nucleotides: TGTGCCAGCAGCTCCCGGGACGGCCGGGGAACGGCGTTTTTT.

This clonotype came up a few times. The gene calls are TRBV11-1 and TRBJ2-1; 7 bases line up with TRBD2. V gave up 4 bases and J gave up 3 bases; unmatched junction bases: 3. This CDR3 comprises 14 residues. Germline V CDR1 and CDR2: SGHAT, FQDESV (reference sequence). The CDR3 reads CASSSSSGYNEQFF. The CDR3 DNA is TGTGCCAGCAGCTCCTCTAGCGGCTACAATGAGCAGTTCTTC.

On this clonotype itself: A much larger clone differs by one base, so this may be a read error. The gene calls are TRBV29-1 and TRBJ2-7, with 9 bases that match TRBD1. V gave up 6 bases and J gave up 5 bases; unmatched junction bases: 17. Germline V CDR1 and CDR2: SQVTM, ANQGSEA. CDR3 length: 16 residues. The CDR3 loop reads CSVQTGGTYSSDEQYF. The CDR3 nucleotides are TGCAGCGTCCAGACAGGGGGAACGTATTCCAGTGACGAGCAGTACTTC.

V and J are TRBV7-2 and TRBJ2-1, with D unresolved. Germline CDR1 SGHTA, CDR2 FQGNSA. The length of the CDR3 is 14 residues. The germline V and J ends were trimmed by 3 bases and 10 bases, with 16 bases remaining between them. The DNA of the CDR3 is TGTGCCAGCAGCTTGTTCGCCATGGCCCCCGAGCAGTTCTTC. Translated: CASSLFAMAPEQFF.

This clonotype has a handful of counts. A read error may explain this, as a much larger clone is one base away. This chain connects TRBV7-9 to TRBJ1-1; D ambiguous. Trimming left V 0 bases short and J 1 base short, with 6 bases between. Germline lookup yields CDR1 SEHNR and CDR2 FQNEAQ (reference sequence). The CDR3 loop spans 14 amino acids. CDR3 DNA: TGTGCCAGCAGCTTAGCGTGGGCGAACACTGAAGCTTTCTTT. As protein: CASSLAWANTEAFF. The complete variable domain, with remaining parts taken from reference TRBV7-9 and TRBJ1-1, reads DTGVSQNPRHKITKRGQNVTFRCDPISEHNRLYWYRQTLGQGPEFLTYFQNEAQLEKSRLLSDRFSAERPKGSFSTLEIQRTEQGDSAMYLCASSLAWANTEAFFGQGTRLTVV.